This is a list of T cell receptor beta chains from one sample in a study of OX40 agonist ivuxolimab in advanced cancers. Clones were read by immunoSEQ multiplex PCR, and TCRdb kept only the in-frame ones, dropping some. Of more than 20,000 clones listed, 75% to 85% are singletons. The material was CD4+ or CD8+ T cells sorted from blood, obtained in a trial of the OX40 agonist ivuxolimab. These receptor sequences come from an adult with an advanced solid tumor such as melanoma, head and neck, liver or kidney cancer. Both conserved end residues are part of each CDR3.

V gene,CDR3 protein
TRBV19,CASSPQTSWANTGELFF
TRBV7-9,CASSLGGGRETQYF
TRBV27,CASSAPMNTGELFF
TRBV4-1,CASSPGTSGRETQYF
TRBV4-1,CASSQEAGPYNEQFF
TRBV7-8,CASSFQGGEQYF
TRBV7-9,CASSLAEPGYTF
TRBV5-3,CARSLAPPRDSKFF
TRBV5-8,CASAGVTSGTHYEQYF
TRBV27,CASSLFSRQGRLYEQYF
TRBV7-7,CASSRKAGGGELFF
TRBV30,CAWSVASGPYEQYF
TRBV5-6,CASSSREGRWETQYF
TRBV6-5,CASSSLYGQETQYF
TRBV28,CASSSVFSSEDNEQFF
TRBV6-5,CASSYYGTANTEAFF
TRBV15,CATSRDLGLAQGPGNEQFF
TRBV7-2,CASSLVLAGGSETQYF
TRBV25-1,CASSEWGEAAGELFF
TRBV7-9,CASSLGGIGEETQYF
TRBV7-7,CASSLEPSSSYNEQFF
TRBV5-6,CASSPTGAGGPRSYEQYF
TRBV5-1,CASSLTRGNTEAFF
TRBV6-5,CASRLLGGDTEAFF
TRBV10-1,CASSETVGNTDTQYF
TRBV27,CASSSGQSNSPLHF
TRBV28,CASSSGTGEETQYF
TRBV30,CAWSATGATGELFF
TRBV13,CASSLFGQGSYEQYF
TRBV28,CASRYNGTPEQYF
TRBV7-9,CASSLAGKQFF
TRBV10-3,CAISVSGGDNEQFF
TRBV30,CAWSTLRTGANVLTF
TRBV28,CASSLYLSGANVLTF
TRBV19,CASSLGLLHIEPFF
TRBV12-5,CASGLVQPLAKNIQYF
TRBV6-1,CASSGGSEAFF
TRBV9,CAARQGTDTQYF
TRBV28,CASSLQNGLNQPQHF
TRBV6-1,CASSELGGSGQETQYF
TRBV18,CASSGGKDIQSRANVLTF
TRBV4-1,CASSQGTSGTYEQYF
TRBV28,CASSLSFGEAFF
TRBV27,CASSPIAGISYEQYF
TRBV7-9,CASSLENYNSPLHF
TRBV30,CAWSVGDGTEAFF
TRBV7-6,CASSHPVLGNTGELFF
TRBV18,CASSPRPYEQYF
TRBV4-1,CASSLYSNTNTEAFF
TRBV9,CASSVEGDRFDEQYF
TRBV10-3,CAIKWGSSYGYTF
TRBV5-6,CASSFGQLNPSGNTIYF
TRBV19,CASSIQGGPTEAFF